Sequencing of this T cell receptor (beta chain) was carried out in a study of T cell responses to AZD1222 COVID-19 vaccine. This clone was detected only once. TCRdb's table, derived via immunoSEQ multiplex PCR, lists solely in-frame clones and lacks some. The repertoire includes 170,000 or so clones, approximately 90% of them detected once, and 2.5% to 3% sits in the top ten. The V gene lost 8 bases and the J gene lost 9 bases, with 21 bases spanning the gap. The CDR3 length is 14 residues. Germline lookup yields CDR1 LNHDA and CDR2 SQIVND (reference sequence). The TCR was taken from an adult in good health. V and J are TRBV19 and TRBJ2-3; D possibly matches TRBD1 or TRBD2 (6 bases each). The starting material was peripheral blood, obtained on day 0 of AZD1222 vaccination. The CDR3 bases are TGTGCCAGTTATGGACCAGGGGCCGGAGGGACGCAGTATTTT. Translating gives CASYGPGAGGTQYF. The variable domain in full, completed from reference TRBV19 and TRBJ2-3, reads DGGITQSPKYLFRKEGQNVTLSCEQNLNHDAMYWYRQDPGQGLRLIYYSQIVNDFQKGDIAEGYSVSREKKESFPLTVTSAQKNPTAFYLCASYGPGAGGTQYFGPGTRLTVL.